The 19 T cell receptor beta chains reported below all come from one sample, sequenced in a study of CD8 T cells in Susac syndrome. RNA amounts of about 0.5 to 1 ug underwent reverse transcription with random hexamers. TCRdb ran MiXCR on the immunoSEQ multiplex PCR reads and lists one entry per CDR3 protein. The data hold some 160,000 distinct CDR3 sequences, with approximately 95% observed a single time. Sequenced sample: CD8+ T cells from PBMCs. Every receptor here comes from a human donor with multiple sclerosis.

V gene TRBV4-1 combines with J gene TRBJ2-1, with no clear D. V was cut by 2 bases and J by 5 bases, with 7 bases left in between. From germline, CDR1 is MGHRA and CDR2 YSYEKL. The CDR3 extends over 13 amino acids. CDR3 DNA sequence: TGCGCCAGCAGCCAAATTGCCAACAATGAGCAGTTCTTC. Its translation is CASSQIANNEQFF.

The J gene is TRBJ1-1, the V gene TRBV14; possibly TRBD1 for D (5 bases). The CDR3 runs to 15 residues. Germline values: CDR1 SGHDN, CDR2 FVKESK. Between the trimmed V and J ends, which lost 1 base and 6 bases, there was a span of 15 bases. CDR3 loop: CASSQAPAGYAEAFF. CDR3 nucleotide sequence: TGTGCCAGCAGCCAAGCCCCCGCAGGGTACGCTGAAGCTTTCTTT.

This chain uses TRBV29-1 with TRBJ2-1, with D hard to call. Germline-derived CDR1 and CDR2 are SQVTM and ANQGSEA. The CDR3 consists of 10 residues. V lost 0 bases and J lost 10, with 4 bases in between. The CDR3 coding sequence is TGCAGCGTTGAAGAGTTGGAGCAGTTCTTC. Translation: CSVEELEQFF.

The chain joins TRBV28 to TRBJ2-2, with 8 bases that match TRBD2. Unmatched junction bases numbered 9, after V lost 5 bases and J lost 10 bases. Germline assignment: CDR1 MDHEN and CDR2 SYDVKM. This CDR3 comprises 14 residues. CDR3 loop: CASSMGLERLELFF. The CDR3 DNA sequence: TGTGCCAGCAGTATGGGACTAGAAAGATTGGAGCTGTTTTTT. The whole variable domain, remainder taken from reference TRBV28 and TRBJ2-2, is DVKVTQSSRYLVKRTGEKVFLECVQDMDHENMFWYRQDPGLGLRLIYFSYDVKMKEKGDIPEGYSVSREKKERFSLILESASTNQTSMYLCASSMGLERLELFFGEGSRLTVL.

This chain links TRBV20-1 with TRBJ2-2; 8 positions match TRBD2. Germline lookup yields CDR1 DFQATT and CDR2 SNEGSKA (reference sequence). Trimming at V came to 3 bases and at J to 6 bases, leaving 3 bases not matched to a gene. The CDR3 sequence is 13 residues long. CDR3 in amino acids: CSASGRAPGELFF. CDR3 DNA sequence: TGCAGTGCTAGCGGGAGGGCCCCCGGGGAGCTGTTTTTT.

The V and J genes are TRBV7-9 and TRBJ2-5, with D possibly TRBD2 on 5 matching bases. Germline CDR1 reads SEHNR; CDR2 reads FQNEAQ (reference sequence). The CDR3 extends over 13 amino acids. The V and J ends lost 7 bases and 1 base respectively, with 10 bases between them. CDR3 DNA: TGTGCCAGCAACCCGGCGGGCCAAGAGACCCAGTACTTC. This encodes CASNPAGQETQYF. The whole variable domain, remainder taken from reference TRBV7-9 and TRBJ2-5, is DTGVSQNPRHKITKRGQNVTFRCDPISEHNRLYWYRQTLGQGPEFLTYFQNEAQLEKSRLLSDRFSAERPKGSFSTLEIQRTEQGDSAMYLCASNPAGQETQYFGPGTRLLVL.

The J gene is TRBJ2-1, the V gene TRBV20-1; 9 bases are a match to TRBD2. The V and J ends lost 0 bases and 7 bases, in that order; junction bases with no gene match: 10. The CDR3 is 16 amino acids. Germline V gene lookup returns CDR1 DFQATT and CDR2 SNEGSKA (reference sequence). In nucleotides, the CDR3 is TGCAGTGCTAGAGATGGGACTAGCCCCCTATGGAATGAGCAGTTCTTC. Amino acids: CSARDGTSPLWNEQFF.

V and J are TRBV3-1 and TRBJ2-1; 13 nucleotides line up with TRBD2. The CDR3 consists of 14 residues. Germline V gene lookup returns CDR1 LGHDT and CDR2 YNNKEL (reference sequence). Trimming took 4 bases from V and 8 from J; bases not matched to a gene: 2. The CDR3 DNA is TGTGCCAGCAGCCCGGGACTAGCGGGATATGAGCAGTTCTTC. Translation: CASSPGLAGYEQFF.

The chain uses TRBV20-1 and TRBJ1-3; maybe TRBD1 (6 bases). The CDR3 has 14 amino acids. Germline CDR1 is DFQATT and CDR2 is SNEGSKA (reference sequence). Trimming pared 0 bases from V and 3 bases from J, leaving 9 bases between. The CDR3: CSAREQGDGNTIYF. CDR3 in DNA: TGCAGTGCTAGAGAACAGGGAGATGGAAACACCATATATTTT.

The V gene is TRBV6-4, the J gene TRBJ2-3; D may correspond to TRBD1 or TRBD2 (6 bases each). Germline V gene data show CDR1 as MRHNA and CDR2 as SNTAGT. V lost 7 bases and J 6 bases, leaving 14 bases between the germline ends. The CDR3 loop spans 13 amino acids. The CDR3 DNA is TGTGCCAGCATTAGGGGGGCCGGTGATACGCAGTATTTT. It yields the protein CASIRGAGDTQYF.

The chain couples TRBV7-9 to TRBJ2-7; either TRBD1 or TRBD2 may fit D (5 bases each). The CDR3 sequence is 13 residues long. Germline V gene sequence: CDR1 SEHNR, CDR2 FQNEAQ (reference sequence). The ends were cut back, 0 bases at V and 6 bases at J, with 9 bases in the middle. This chain's CDR3 is CASSLAGVSEQYF. DNA for the CDR3: TGTGCCAGCAGCTTAGCGGGGGTATCCGAGCAGTACTTC.

J is TRBJ1-5 and V is TRBV20-1, with TRBD1 as a possible D gene (5 bases). CDR3 length: 14 residues. Trimming shortened V by 0 bases and J by 4 bases, and 10 bases separated the two germline ends. Germline values: CDR1 DFQATT, CDR2 SNEGSKA (reference sequence). CDR3 DNA sequence: TGCAGTGCTAGAGAGGGGACGGGAAATCAGCCCCAGCATTTT. It translates to CSAREGTGNQPQHF.

The chain couples TRBV15 to TRBJ2-7, with D uncertain. Trimming cost V 5 bases and J 7 bases, with 12 bases left between them. Per the germline V gene, CDR1 is LNHNV and CDR2 is YYDKDF (reference sequence). This CDR3 comprises 12 residues. CDR3 DNA sequence: TGTGCCACCAGCCTCCCTTCCCAGGAGCAGTACTTC. Protein: CATSLPSQEQYF.

This chain joins TRBV9 and TRBJ2-5; a possible D gene is TRBD1 (6 bases). This CDR3 spans 15 amino acids. Looked up from germline, CDR1 is SGDLS and CDR2 is YYNGEE. Trimming stripped 0 bases from V and 2 bases from J, with 11 bases between. The CDR3 sequence is CASSVAGARQETQYF. CDR3 nucleotide sequence: TGTGCCAGCAGCGTAGCAGGGGCCCGGCAAGAGACCCAGTACTTC.

The rearrangement joins TRBV28 to TRBJ2-3; the D is unclear. Germline loops: CDR1 MDHEN, CDR2 SYDVKM. V lost 3 bases and J lost 2, with 12 bases in between. The CDR3 loop spans 15 amino acids. The CDR3 region is CASSFRADVTDTQYF. The CDR3 DNA is TGTGCCAGCAGTTTTCGGGCAGACGTCACAGATACGCAGTATTTT. Full variable domain (rest looked up from reference TRBV28 and TRBJ2-3): DVKVTQSSRYLVKRTGEKVFLECVQDMDHENMFWYRQDPGLGLRLIYFSYDVKMKEKGDIPEGYSVSREKKERFSLILESASTNQTSMYLCASSFRADVTDTQYFGPGTRLTVL.

V and J are TRBV2 and TRBJ2-7; 10 bases align to TRBD2. CDR3 size: 17 residues. J gave up 5 bases and V 6 bases, and 16 bases lay outside the gene matches. Germline assignment: CDR1 SNHLY and CDR2 FYNNEI. CDR3 DNA sequence: TGTGCCAGCAGCTTCCGAGCCGGGACTAGCGCTCTCCACGAGCAGTACTTC. It encodes CASSFRAGTSALHEQYF.

The rearrangement joins TRBV2 to TRBJ2-1, with 10 bases that match TRBD2. The CDR3 is 14 amino acids. The germline CDR1 and CDR2 sequences are SNHLY and FYNNEI. Trimming took 6 bases from V and 8 from J; bases not matched to a gene: 7. The CDR3 spells CASRRLAGEHEQFF. Written as DNA, the CDR3 is TGTGCCAGCAGAAGACTAGCGGGTGAGCATGAGCAGTTCTTC. Using reference TRBV2 and TRBJ2-1 for the parts outside the CDR3, the full variable domain is EPEVTQTPSHQVTQMGQEVILRCVPISNHLYFYWYRQILGQKVEFLVSFYNNEISEKSEIFDDQFSVERPDGSNFTLKIRSTKLEDSAMYFCASRRLAGEHEQFFGPGTRLTVL.

The CDR3 reads CSVDAGLETQYF. The CDR3 nucleotides are TGCAGCGTTGATGCGGGCCTAGAGACCCAGTACTTC. This chain links TRBV29-1 with TRBJ2-5; tentative D call: TRBD2 (5 bases). Trimming cost V 3 bases and J 4 bases, with 9 bases left between them. The germline CDR1 and CDR2 sequences are SQVTM and ANQGSEA. This CDR3 region has 12 residues.

The V and J genes are TRBV29-1 and TRBJ2-7; D is possibly TRBD1 (6 bases). This CDR3 contains 12 residues. V was trimmed by 6 bases and J by 7 bases, leaving 16 bases between them. Germline CDR1 and CDR2: SQVTM and ANQGSEA. Here the CDR3 reads CSVVTGPGEQYF. The CDR3 DNA sequence: TGCAGCGTCGTTACAGGGCCCGGGGAGCAGTACTTC.